A selection of T cell receptor beta chains follows, all from one sample in a study of CD8+CD57+ T cells in acquired aplastic anemia. TCRdb fed the reads into MiXCR, producing one record per CDR3 protein. The sample includes over 15,000 distinct CDR3 sequences, around two fifths of them seen just once. Sequences were obtained from CD8+CD57+ T cells sorted from PBMCs. These receptors came from a human donor with aplastic anemia. CDR3s include the opening cysteine and the closing phenylalanine or tryptophan. A D gene is named only where the DNA matches it firmly. Clone size is stated in some rows and not others, as once, few, many or a class when expanded.

d_gene	j_gene	abundance	v_gene	CDR3nt	CDR3aa
TRBD1	TRBJ2-2	few	TRBV2	TGTGCCAGCAGGGGGACAGGGGGTAACACCGGGGAGCTGTTTTTT	CASRGTGGNTGELFF
NA	TRBJ1-2	many	TRBV27	TGTGCCAGCAGTTTTGTAGGCAGTCCCAACTATGGCTACACCTTC	CASSFVGSPNYGYTF
NA	TRBJ2-3	NA	TRBV20-1	TGCAGTGCTAGAATTCCCCCGGGACTTACACAAGCAGATACGCAGTATTTT	CSARIPPGLTQADTQYF
NA	TRBJ1-3	few	TRBV10-3	TGTGCCATCCAAGACACGTCTGGAAACACCATATATTTT	CAIQDTSGNTIYF
NA	TRBJ1-6	NA	TRBV12-3/TRBV12-4	TGTGCCAGCAGTCCCGGGACACTGTATAATTCACCCCTCCACTTT	CASSPGTLYNSPLHF
NA	TRBJ2-2	NA	TRBV9	TGTGCCAGCAGCGGAAGCGGGGAGCTGTTTTTT	CASSGSGELFF
TRBD1	TRBJ2-7	many	TRBV15	TGTGCCACCAGCACCTCAAGTGTAGGGACAGGGGTCTACGAGCAGTACTTC	CATSTSSVGTGVYEQYF
NA	TRBJ1-2	few	TRBV15	TGTGCCACCAGCACAATGCGGCGGGCCTATGGCTACACCTTC	CATSTMRRAYGYTF
NA	TRBJ2-7	NA	TRBV15	TGTGCCACCAGCAGCGACAACTCCTACGAGCAGTACTTC	CATSSDNSYEQYF
TRBD2	TRBJ2-7	NA	TRBV5-1	TGCGCCAGCGGCTTATGGACTAGCGGGGGCTACGAGCAGTACTTC	CASGLWTSGGYEQYF
NA	TRBJ2-3	NA	TRBV29-1	TGCAGCGTTGAAGATCAGGCTAGGCGGACAGATACGCAGTATTTT	CSVEDQARRTDTQYF
NA	TRBJ2-3	NA	TRBV11-2	TGTGCCAGCAGCTTAGGGGCAGGGGTTTTTGGCACAGATACGCAGTATTTT	CASSLGAGVFGTDTQYF
NA	TRBJ1-6	NA	TRBV27	TGTGCCAGCAGTTCGGGTAATTCACCCCTCCACTTT	CASSSGNSPLHF
TRBD1	TRBJ2-7	NA	TRBV15	TGTGCCACCAGCAGCCCGGAGGGGACAGGGTACGAGCAGTACTTC	CATSSPEGTGYEQYF
TRBD1	TRBJ2-3	many	TRBV9	TGTGCCAGCAGCGTTACCACCGGGACAGGATACACAGATACGCAGTATTTT	CASSVTTGTGYTDTQYF
NA	TRBJ2-3	NA	TRBV2	TGTGCCAGCAGTGAAGACGGGGGAAGGGCAGATACGCAGTATTTT	CASSEDGGRADTQYF
TRBD1	TRBJ1-2	many	TRBV15	TGTGCCACCAGCAGCTCCAGGTCGGGACAGGGGGACTACACCTTC	CATSSSRSGQGDYTF
NA	TRBJ2-5	once	TRBV5-1	TGCGCCAGCAGCCCGCCGACAGGCACCCAAGAGACCCAGTACTTC	CASSPPTGTQETQYF
NA	TRBJ1-2	NA	TRBV25-1	TGTGCCAGTAGTCCGACGGGTCCGGGCTATGGCTACACCTTC	CASSPTGPGYGYTF
NA	TRBJ2-7	NA	TRBV15	TGTGCCACCAGCACACCCAATCAGGGTCTAGGGATGTACGAGCAGTACTTC	CATSTPNQGLGMYEQYF
NA	TRBJ1-1	NA	TRBV9	TGTGCCAGCAGCCAAACATGGGGCACTGAGGCTTTCTTT	CASSQTWGTEAFF
TRBD1	TRBJ1-2	once	TRBV5-4	TGTGCCAGCAGCCCTGACAGGGGAAATAACTATGGCTACACCTTC	CASSPDRGNNYGYTF
NA	TRBJ2-5	NA	TRBV15	TGTGCCACCAGCAGAGAGGGGGCCTTCGGGGAGACCCAGTACTTC	CATSREGAFGETQYF